These T cell receptor beta chains were read from a single sample in a study of human T cells and chemical hapten exposure. TCRdb ran MiXCR on the RACE reads and lists one entry per CDR3 protein. The sample consists of around 120,000 distinct CDR3 sequences, roughly 13% of them appearing once. The sample consisted of whole blood, taken in connection with sensitization to the hapten diphenylcyclopropenone (DPC). The receptors were gathered from a woman younger than 35 with alopecia areata. Some clones in this sample may be carry-over from other donors' samples. CDR3s include the opening cysteine and the closing phenylalanine or tryptophan. D genes are given only for firm matches. Clone sizes are given selectively: once, few, many, or a class where the clone is expanded.

TRBJ1-4,few,TRBV7-8,15,.,TGTGCCAGCAGTTCTGGACAGTTTATAGGGGAAAAACTGTTTTTT,CASSSGQFIGEKLFF
TRBJ1-5,.,TRBV4-2,15,.,TGTGCCAGCAGCCAAGAGGGGGACCTCAATCAGCCCCAGCATTTT,CASSQEGDLNQPQHF
TRBJ2-7,few,TRBV9,12,.,TGTGCCAGCTCCCCCCGGCGGGGCGAGCAGTACTTC,CASSPRRGEQYF
TRBJ1-4,few,TRBV6-1,13,TRBD1,TGTGCCGGACGACAGGGAGGCGATGAAAAACTGTTTTTT,CAGRQGGDEKLFF
TRBJ1-6,.,TRBV20-1,13,TRBD1,TGCAGTGCTACCGGGACAGCAAATTCACCCCTCCACTTT,CSATGTANSPLHF
TRBJ2-1,.,TRBV19,16,.,TGTGCCAGTACCTCCCGGGGGCAGGGCCTAAACAATGAGCAGTTCTTC,CASTSRGQGLNNEQFF
TRBJ2-7,.,TRBV6-1,13,.,TGTGCCAGCAGCTCCAGGTCAACCTACGAGCAGTACTTC,CASSSRSTYEQYF
TRBJ1-5,.,TRBV20-1,13,.,TGCAGTGCTCTCAGCGATAGCAATCAGCCCCAGCATTTT,CSALSDSNQPQHF
TRBJ2-3,few,TRBV6-5,15,.,TGTGCCAGCAGGGAGACTTTTTCTCCCACAGATACGCAGTATTTT,CASRETFSPTDTQYF
TRBJ1-1,many,TRBV6-5,13,.,TGTGCCAGCAGTTACCGGGTCAACACTGAAGCTTTCTTT,CASSYRVNTEAFF
TRBJ1-2,many,TRBV6-5,15,TRBD1,TGTGCCAGCAGTTTCGCCGGGACAGGGTTTTATGGCTACACCTTC,CASSFAGTGFYGYTF
TRBJ1-1,.,TRBV5-5,11,.,TGTACCAGCAGTCGTAACACTGAAGCTTTCTTT,CTSSRNTEAFF
TRBJ2-6,.,TRBV9,18,TRBD1,TGTGCCAGCAGCGTAGGGACAGGGGGTTACTCTGGGGCCAACGTCCTGACTTTC,CASSVGTGGYSGANVLTF
TRBJ1-5,many,TRBV5-5,15,.,TGTGCCAGCAGCTCTTCCGGGGTAGGGGATCAGCCCCAGCATTTT,CASSSSGVGDQPQHF
TRBJ2-1,few,TRBV7-3,13,.,TGTGCCAGCATCCTGGACGGGGACAATGAGCAGTTCTTC,CASILDGDNEQFF
TRBJ1-2,many,TRBV4-1,17,.,TGCGCCAGCAGCCATCCCCCTACGAAGGGCCCTCATTATGGCTACACCTTC,CASSHPPTKGPHYGYTF
TRBJ2-4,few,TRBV25-1,14,TRBD2,TGTGCCAGCAGTGACAAGCGGGGCCTGGACATTCAGTACTTC,CASSDKRGLDIQYF
TRBJ2-2,few,TRBV20-1,17,TRBD2,TGCAGTGCTAGAGGGTTCGTGACTAGCGGTGTCACCGGGGAGCTGTTTTTT,CSARGFVTSGVTGELFF
TRBJ2-7,many,TRBV5-6,14,.,TGTGCCAGCAGCCTCAACAGGAGAGCCTACGAGCAGTACTTC,CASSLNRRAYEQYF
TRBJ1-1,few,TRBV3-1,15,TRBD1,TGTGCCAGCAGCCCACGGACAGGGGGGAACACTGAAGCTTTCTTT,CASSPRTGGNTEAFF
TRBJ2-3,few,TRBV4-2,16,TRBD1,TGTGCCAGCAGCCAAGATCGGGACAGGGGGCGGGACGGGCAGTATTTT,CASSQDRDRGRDGQYF
TRBJ2-7,many,TRBV7-6,13,.,TGTGCCAGCAGCTTAGGGACATTTTACGAGCAGTACTTC,CASSLGTFYEQYF
TRBJ1-5,few,TRBV6-1,15,TRBD1,TGTGCCAGCAGACAACCGACAGGGGAGGACCAGCCCCAGCATTTT,CASRQPTGEDQPQHF
TRBJ2-7,few,TRBV6-5,15,TRBD1,TGTGCCAGCAGTCGAACGCGACAGGGCGCGAACGAGCAGTACTTC,CASSRTRQGANEQYF